A selection of T cell receptor beta chains follows, all from one sample in a study of control samples from healthy donors and cancer patients. Profiled with immunoSEQ multiplex PCR; TCRdb holds only in-frame clones, not every one. The repertoire holds about 120,000 clones, with around 89% as singletons. The specimen was blood. These receptor sequences come from a woman in her 70s in good health. Each CDR3 is given with its conserved first and last residue. Fields, in order: V gene, D gene, J gene, clone size, CDR3 DNA, CDR3 protein. A D gene is named only where the DNA matches it firmly. Clone size is stated in some rows and not others, as once, few, many or a class when expanded.

>TRBV7-3|TRBD1|TRBJ1-1|NA
TGTGCCAGCAGCCAGGACAGGGAGGCGAGGGAAGCTTTCTTT
CASSQDREAREAFF
>TRBV20-1|NA|TRBJ1-3|NA
TGCAGTGCACCCCTCGGGGACACCATATATTTT
CSAPLGDTIYF
>TRBV5-1|TRBD1|TRBJ1-1|NA
TGCGCCAGCAGCTTGGGGGGACAGCTGAACACTGAAGCTTTCTTT
CASSLGGQLNTEAFF
>TRBV7-9|NA|TRBJ1-2|few
TGTGCCAGCAGCTTACAGGGTACCTATGGCTACACCTTC
CASSLQGTYGYTF
>TRBV27|NA|TRBJ1-2|NA
TGTGCCAGCAGACTCCGGGGCCAGACGTGGGGCTACACCTTC
CASRLRGQTWGYTF
>TRBV4-3|TRBD1|TRBJ2-7|NA
TGCGCCAGCAGCCAAGATTGGGACAGGGGCCACTGGGTAGCTTACGAGCAGTACTTC
CASSQDWDRGHWVAYEQYF
>TRBV7-3|TRBD1|TRBJ2-2|NA
TGTGCCAGCAGTAGACAGGGGGATCGTATCGGGGAGCTGTTTTTT
CASSRQGDRIGELFF
>TRBV3-1/TRBV3-2|NA|TRBJ2-5|NA
TGTGCCAGCAGCCAAGCCTACTTGGGAACCCAAGAGACCCAGTACTTC
CASSQAYLGTQETQYF
>TRBV7-8|NA|TRBJ2-3|NA
TGTGCCAGCAGCTTAGCGCTAACCGCAGATACGCAGTATTTT
CASSLALTADTQYF
>TRBV25-1|NA|TRBJ1-4|NA
TGTGCCAGCAGTGACCCGCGAGGCGGTAATGAAAAACTGTTTTTT
CASSDPRGGNEKLFF
>TRBV19|TRBD2|TRBJ2-2|NA
TGTGCCAGTAGTACCCTCGGACTAGCGGACACCGGGGAGCTGTTTTTT
CASSTLGLADTGELFF
>TRBV3-1/TRBV3-2|NA|TRBJ1-2|NA
TGTGCCAGCAGCCAAGGCCGTCTAGGCTATGGCTACACCTTC
CASSQGRLGYGYTF
>TRBV18|NA|TRBJ1-1|NA
TGTGCCAGCTCACGGGCAGATGAAGCTTTCTTT
CASSRADEAFF
>TRBV4-1|NA|TRBJ1-5|NA
TGCGCCAGCAGCCAAGTCGACAGTCTTGGTCAGCCCCAGCATTTT
CASSQVDSLGQPQHF
>TRBV20-1|NA|TRBJ1-1|NA
TGCAGTGCTAGTGGGTCATCCATGAACACTGAAGCTTTCTTT
CSASGSSMNTEAFF
>TRBV12-3/TRBV12-4|NA|TRBJ2-7|few
TGTGCCAGCAGTCGAACGAGCTACGAGCAGTACTTC
CASSRTSYEQYF
>TRBV10-3|NA|TRBJ1-1|NA
TGTGCCATCAGTGCTGACAGAGCAACCACTGAAGCTTTCTTT
CAISADRATTEAFF
>TRBV5-1|NA|TRBJ1-5|NA
TGCGCCAGCAGCTGGGGGGAACCCCAGCATTTT
CASSWGEPQHF
>TRBV2|NA|TRBJ2-1|NA
TGTGCCAGCAGCTTCCACAATGAGCAGTTCTTC
CASSFHNEQFF
>TRBV11-1|NA|TRBJ1-1|few
TGTGCCAGCAGCTTAGAGACAGGTGGAACTGAAGCTTTCTTT
CASSLETGGTEAFF
>TRBV21-1|NA|TRBJ1-6|once
TGTGCCAGCAGCATTGGACAGGGGAATAATTCACCCCTCCACTTT
CASSIGQGNNSPLHF
>TRBV10-2|TRBD2|TRBJ2-7|NA
TGCGCCAGCAGCGGACTAGCGGGGACTTCCTCCTACGAGCAGTACTTC
CASSGLAGTSSYEQYF